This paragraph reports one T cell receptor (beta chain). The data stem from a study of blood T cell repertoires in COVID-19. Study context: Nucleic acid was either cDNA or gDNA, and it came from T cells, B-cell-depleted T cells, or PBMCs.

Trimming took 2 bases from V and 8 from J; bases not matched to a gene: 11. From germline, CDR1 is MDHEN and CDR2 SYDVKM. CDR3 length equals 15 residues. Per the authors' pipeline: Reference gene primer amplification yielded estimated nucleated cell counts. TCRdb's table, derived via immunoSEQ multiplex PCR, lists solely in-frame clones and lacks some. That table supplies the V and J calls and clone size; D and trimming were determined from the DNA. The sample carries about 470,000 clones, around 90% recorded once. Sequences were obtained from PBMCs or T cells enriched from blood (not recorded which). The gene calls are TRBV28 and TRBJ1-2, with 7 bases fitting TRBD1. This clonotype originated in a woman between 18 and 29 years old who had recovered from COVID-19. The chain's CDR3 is CASSLRGHTPSGYTF. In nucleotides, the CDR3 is TGTGCCAGCAGTTTAAGGGGGCACACCCCATCGGGCTACACCTTC.